Given below is one T cell receptor beta chain in context. In germline, CDR1 is MDHEN, CDR2 SYDVKM. This CDR3 is 15 amino acids long. Losses at the gene ends were 3 bases for V and 6 bases for J; bases not matched to a gene: 4. This sample stems from a study of T cell responses to AZD1222 COVID-19 vaccine. Assay: immunoSEQ multiplex PCR; the TCRdb copy retains only in-frame clones and omits some. Altogether about 140,000 clones are present, roughly 92% being singletons, with the ten largest covering approximately 4.8%. The V call is TRBV28, the J call TRBJ2-1; 11 bases line up with TRBD2. This sample comprised peripheral blood, obtained on day 0 of AZD1222 vaccination. This TCR was recovered from an adult in good health. In nucleotides, the CDR3 is TGTGCCAGCAGTTTGCTAGCGGGAGGTCTCAATGAGCAGTTCTTC. It yields the protein CASSLLAGGLNEQFF.